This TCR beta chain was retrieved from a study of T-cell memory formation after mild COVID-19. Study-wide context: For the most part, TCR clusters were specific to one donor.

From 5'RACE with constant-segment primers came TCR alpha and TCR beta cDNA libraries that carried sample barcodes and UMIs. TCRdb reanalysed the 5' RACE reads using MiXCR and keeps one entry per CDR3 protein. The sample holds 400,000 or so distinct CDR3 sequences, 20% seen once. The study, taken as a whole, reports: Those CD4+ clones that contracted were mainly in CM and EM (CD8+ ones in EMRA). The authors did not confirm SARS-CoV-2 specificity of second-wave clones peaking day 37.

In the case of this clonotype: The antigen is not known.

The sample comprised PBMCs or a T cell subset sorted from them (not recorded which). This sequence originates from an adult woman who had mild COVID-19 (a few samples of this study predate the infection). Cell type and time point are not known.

This CDR3 is CASRLWGGDTDTQYF. CDR3 coding DNA: TGTGCCAGCAGGTTATGGGGGGGGGACACAGATACGCAGTATTTT. This chain links TRBV12-3 or TRBV12-4 with TRBJ2-3; TRBD2 matches 7 bases. The CDR3 has 15 residues. Trimming removed 6 bases from V and 2 bases from J; junction bases left unmatched: 8.